These 25 T cell receptor beta chains came from one sample sequenced in a study of brain metastases from non-small cell lung cancer. The method was immunoSEQ multiplex PCR; TCRdb's version includes in-frame clones alone and lacks a portion of them. The sample shows 1,300 or so clones, 85% to 90% of them seen only once. Specimen: tumor-adjacent normal tissue. These receptors were taken from a donor at least 40 years old with non-small cell lung cancer.

This chain links TRBV18 with TRBJ1-4; D call uncertain. The germline V gene has CDR1 KGHSH and CDR2 LQKENI. The CDR3 has 13 amino acids. The V end was cut by 2 bases, the J end by 6 bases, with 7 bases between. CDR3 residues: CASSPGQDEKLFF. In nucleotides, the CDR3 is TGTGCCAGCTCACCAGGGCAGGATGAAAAACTGTTTTTT.

Of note for this clone: An end of the junction differs from the germline gene, which may be a read error. The V and J genes are TRBV6-5 and TRBJ2-5, with a weak D call TRBD2 (5 bases). CDR1 and CDR2 from the germline V gene are MNHEY and SVGAGI. This CDR3 has 13 amino acids. The CDR3 protein is CASEGGLQGTQYF. CDR3 DNA: TGTGCCAGCGAAGGCGGGCTCCAAGGGACCCAGTACTTC.

Comment on this clone: The junction shows a germline mismatch at one end, possibly a read error. This chain uses TRBV6-1 with TRBJ1-6, with a possible D match to TRBD1 (6 bases). The CDR3 is 16 amino acids. Germline CDR1 is MNHNS and CDR2 is SASEGT. The CDR3 coding sequence is TGTGCCAGCAGTGGCCCCGGACAGAACTATAATTCACCCCTCTACTTT. Translation gives CASSGPGQNYNSPLYF.

V usage is TRBV4-3 and J usage is TRBJ2-1; 7 bases are a match to TRBD2. The CDR3 extends over 15 amino acids. CDR1 is LGHNA and CDR2 is YSLEER in the germline V gene. Trimming at V came to 1 base and at J to 6 bases, leaving 6 bases not matched to a gene. The CDR3 is CASSQVSGQPNEQFF. The CDR3 DNA follows: TGCGCCAGCAGCCAAGTTAGCGGGCAGCCCAATGAGCAGTTCTTC.

The V call is TRBV6-4, the J call TRBJ2-1, with TRBD2 matching 10 bases. CDR1 is MRHNA and CDR2 is SNTAGT in the germline V gene. Trimming cost V 2 bases and J 7 bases; bases outside gene matches: 8. The CDR3 spans 16 residues. CDR3 loop: CASSDGAGGEVNEQFF. The CDR3 DNA sequence: TGTGCCAGCAGTGACGGAGCGGGGGGGGAGGTTAATGAGCAGTTCTTC.

Turning to this clone: The junction and the germline gene differ at one end; a read error may be behind it. The chain links TRBV10-3 to TRBJ1-2, with D unclear. The CDR3 runs to 14 residues. Germline V gene data show CDR1 as ENHRY and CDR2 as SYGVKD. This CDR3 is CAISSLEQSSSVVF. CDR3 nucleotide sequence: TGTGCCATCAGCTCCTTGGAACAGTCATCGTCAGTAGTCTTC.

The V gene is TRBV9, the J gene TRBJ1-3; D may be TRBD1 (5 bases). V was cut by 1 base and J by 4 bases, with 12 bases left in between. The CDR3 runs 15 residues. Germline CDR1 SGDLS, CDR2 YYNGEE. The CDR3 here is CASSVMGLQGNTIYF. CDR3 DNA sequence: TGTGCCAGCAGCGTAATGGGACTTCAAGGAAACACCATATATTTT. Using reference TRBV9 and TRBJ1-3 for the parts outside the CDR3, the full variable domain is DSGVTQTPKHLITATGQRVTLRCSPRSGDLSVYWYQQSLDQGLQFLIQYYNGEERAKGNILERFSAQQFPDLHSELNLSSLELGDSALYFCASSVMGLQGNTIYFGEGSWLTVV.

Comments on this clone: Other DNA sequences from this sample encode an identical CDR3 as well. The CDR3: CASSLDSGGGKTQYF. CDR3 bases: TGTGCCAGCAGCTTAGATAGCGGGGGCGGAAAGACCCAGTACTTC. The rearrangement uses TRBV7-2 and TRBJ2-5, with 9 positions matching TRBD2. The CDR3 length is 15 residues. The trim removed 1 base at V and 6 bases at J, leaving 6 bases unmatched. Germline V gene sequence: CDR1 SGHTA, CDR2 FQGNSA.

The chain uses TRBV5-1 and TRBJ2-6, with D perhaps TRBD1 (7 bases). From germline, CDR1 is SGHRS and CDR2 YFSETQ. The CDR3 contains 15 residues. V was clipped by 4 bases and J by 2 bases, with 10 bases between them. This CDR3 is CASSAGGPGANVLTF. The CDR3 DNA reads TGCGCCAGCAGCGCAGGGGGGCCTGGGGCCAACGTCCTGACTTTC.

The chain uses TRBV10-2 and TRBJ2-3; tentatively, D is TRBD1 (5 bases). This CDR3 is built from 15 residues. CDR1 and CDR2 (germline): WSHSY, SAAADI. V lost 5 bases to trimming and J lost 0 bases, with 12 bases between them. The CDR3 DNA follows: TGCGCCAGCAGTTGGACAATTTCTAGCACAGATACGCAGTATTTT. Amino acid sequence: CASSWTISSTDTQYF.

This clone was counted between two and nine times. This chain joins TRBV11-1 and TRBJ1-3; D possibly corresponds to TRBD1 (5 bases). The V end was cut by 5 bases, the J end by 11 bases, with 19 bases between. Germline V gene sequence: CDR1 SGHAT, CDR2 FQDESV (reference sequence). The CDR3 runs to 14 residues. CDR3 in DNA: TGTGCCAGCAGCCCGCGTAGGGGAGAGAACGCCATATATTTT. It codes for CASSPRRGENAIYF.

The chain has TRBV6-1 and TRBJ1-2, with 9 bases lining up with TRBD1. Germline trimming cut 2 bases from V and 3 bases from J; bases unmatched to any gene: 10. The CDR3 runs to 17 residues. Germline CDR1 is MNHNS and CDR2 is SASEGT. The CDR3 loop reads CASSETPGTGKHYGYTF. The CDR3 DNA follows: TGTGCCAGCAGTGAAACCCCTGGGACAGGGAAACACTATGGCTACACCTTC.

The chain links TRBV30 to TRBJ2-3; D gene ambiguous. CDR1 is GTSNPN, CDR2 SVGIG, per germline (reference sequence). The CDR3 loop spans 13 amino acids. Trimming took off 3 bases at V and 2 bases at J, with 9 bases between the two ends. The CDR3 region is CAWRRENTDTQYF. CDR3 in DNA: TGTGCCTGGAGAAGGGAAAACACAGATACGCAGTATTTT.

This chain connects TRBV7-2 to TRBJ2-5; 7 bases are shared with TRBD1. Germline V CDR1 and CDR2: SGHTA, FQGNSA. This CDR3 region has 15 residues. The V segment lost 7 bases and the J segment 0 bases; nucleotides outside the gene matches: 8. CDR3 sequence reads: CASIQDRVNQETQYF. CDR3 DNA sequence: TGTGCCAGCATACAAGACAGGGTCAACCAAGAGACCCAGTACTTC.

Concerning this clone: Other nucleotide sequences from this sample produce the same CDR3. The V call is TRBV6-5, the J call TRBJ2-2; D gene ambiguous. The V gene's germline CDR1 is MNHEY and CDR2 SVGAGI. This CDR3 has 13 amino acids. Deletions cut 6 bases from V and 7 bases from J, with 12 bases between. Written as DNA, the CDR3 is TGTGCCAGCAGGGAGTTCCTAGGCGGGGAGCTGTTTTTT. The encoded protein is CASREFLGGELFF.

The V gene is TRBV19, the J gene TRBJ2-3; possible D gene TRBD2, 7 bases. V was clipped by 6 bases and J by 2 bases, with 12 bases between them. Per germline, CDR1 LNHDA and CDR2 SQIVND (reference sequence). The CDR3 consists of 14 residues. CDR3 protein: CASSLGGLTDTQYF. In nucleotides, the CDR3 is TGTGCCAGTAGCCTCGGGGGGCTCACAGATACGCAGTATTTT.

About this clone: This sample includes further DNA sequences coding for the same CDR3. The rearrangement links TRBV9 to TRBJ2-5; no reliable D call. Trimming took off 0 bases at V and 5 bases at J, with 11 bases between the two ends. The CDR3 covers 14 residues. The germline V gene encodes CDR1 SGDLS and CDR2 YYNGEE. The CDR3 here is CASSVEGGWETQYF. The CDR3 nucleotides read TGTGCCAGCAGCGTAGAAGGTGGATGGGAGACCCAGTACTTC.

The genes are TRBV28 and TRBJ2-6, with a possible D match to TRBD2 (5 bases). CDR3 length equals 17 residues. V was shortened by 5 bases and J by 4 bases, with 18 bases between the two germline ends. Looked up from germline, CDR1 is MDHEN and CDR2 is SYDVKM. The CDR3 here is CASSMGCRGTGANVLTF. CDR3 DNA: TGTGCCAGCAGTATGGGCTGCCGGGGTACAGGGGCCAACGTCCTGACTTTC.

As regards this clone: At one end the junction does not follow the germline gene, possibly because of a read error. The rearrangement uses TRBV3-1 (or the pseudogene TRBV3-2) and TRBJ2-3; 7 bases fit TRBD1. The germline V gene has CDR1 LGHDT and CDR2 YNNKEL (reference sequence). The CDR3 length is 15 residues. The DNA for the CDR3 is TGTGCCAGCAGCCACCGGGACAGACCCACAGATATGCAGTATTTT. It codes for CASSHRDRPTDMQYF.

The genes are TRBV5-1 and TRBJ1-5; possibly TRBD1 for D (5 bases). V was shortened by 2 bases and J by 4 bases, with 13 bases between the two germline ends. The germline V gene has CDR1 SGHRS and CDR2 YFSETQ. The CDR3 has 15 amino acids. CDR3 amino acids: CASSLGVQENQPQHF. CDR3 DNA: TGCGCCAGCAGCTTAGGGGTGCAGGAGAATCAGCCCCAGCATTTT.

This chain uses TRBV7-3 with TRBJ1-2; D gene uncertain. Between the trimmed V and J ends, which lost 1 base and 7 bases, there was a span of 10 bases. From germline, CDR1 is SGHTA and CDR2 FQGTGA. This CDR3 has 13 amino acids. For the CDR3, the DNA is TGTGCCAGCAGCTTAAAAGGTCAAGGTGGCTACACCTTC. The encoded protein is CASSLKGQGGYTF.

The sample holds one count of this clone. The chain's CDR3 is CASSDNSYEQYV. DNA for the CDR3: TGTGCCAGCAGTGACAACAGCTACGAGCAGTACGTC. V and J are TRBV6-4 and TRBJ2-7; unclear D gene. The V gene's germline CDR1 is MRHNA and CDR2 SNTAGT. The CDR3 has 12 amino acids. Trimming cost V 2 bases and J 3 bases, with 5 bases left between them.

This clone was counted a single time. The chain couples TRBV13 to TRBJ1-3; the D is unclear. The CDR3 is 15 amino acids. CDR1 is PRHDT, CDR2 FYEKMQ, per germline (reference sequence). V gave up 1 base and J gave up 0 bases, with 7 bases separating them. The CDR3 DNA is TGTGCCAGCAGCTTAGACAGTAGCTCTGGAAACACCATATATTTT. Translation gives CASSLDSSSGNTIYF.

This clone has only a few counts. This sequence joins TRBV7-2 and TRBJ2-3, with a tentative D call TRBD1 (6 bases). Germline-derived CDR1 and CDR2 are SGHTA and FQGNSA. V lost 2 bases and J 3 bases, leaving 12 bases between the germline ends. This CDR3 is built from 15 residues. CDR3 sequence: CASSLSYRETDTQYF. The CDR3 bases are TGTGCCAGCAGCTTAAGCTACAGGGAAACAGATACGCAGTATTTT.

This clone was seen a few times. The chain uses TRBV3-1 (or the pseudogene TRBV3-2) and TRBJ1-3, with D hard to call. Germline V gives CDR1 LGHDT, CDR2 YNNKEL (reference sequence). Trimming took off 6 bases at V and 4 bases at J, with 10 bases between the two ends. CDR3 length: 13 residues. The CDR3 DNA reads as TGTGCCAGCAGTCGGTCGGCGGGAAACACCATATATTTT. It is translated as CASSRSAGNTIYF.